What follows describes a single T cell receptor beta chain. Its specificity is not known. This sample was included in a study of PD-L1 blockade in urothelial cancer. Study-level background: Patients' atezolizumab regimen, 1,200 mg intravenously every 3 weeks, began around 2014. Blood analyses occurred 3 weeks (second dose) and 6 weeks post treatment start. Study-level points and caveats: Where pretreatment blood TCR clonality fell below the median, better survival was predicted.

V was pared by 3 bases and J by 0 bases, with 14 bases of the junction left unmatched. Germline CDR1 is SGHTA and CDR2 is FQGNSA. The CDR3 extends over 18 amino acids. Generated by immunoSEQ multiplex PCR, the TCRdb table keeps only in-frame clones and is missing some. The sample consists of 70,000 or so clones, roughly nine tenths of them appearing once. The V gene is TRBV7-2, the J gene TRBJ2-7; 7 nucleotides line up with TRBD1. The source material was PBMCs, sampled around atezolizumab (anti-PD-L1) treatment. The sequence derives from a man aged 60 to 69 with urothelial cancer. The CDR3 spells CASSFPRDSAKHSYEQYF. The CDR3 DNA reads as TGTGCCAGCAGCTTCCCCCGGGACAGCGCTAAGCACTCCTACGAGCAGTACTTC.